These 10 T cell receptor beta chains were sequenced from one sample in a study of blood T cell repertoires in COVID-19. Method: immunoSEQ multiplex PCR; TCRdb's copy keeps in-frame clones and lacks some. The sample has approximately 280,000 clones, 87% seen once. Sequenced material: PBMCs or T cells enriched from blood (not recorded which). The receptors derive from a woman aged 40 to 50 who had recovered from COVID-19.

V and J are TRBV11-3 and TRBJ2-2; no firm D call. This CDR3 has 14 residues. Per germline, CDR1 SGHNT and CDR2 YENEEA. V lost 0 bases, J lost 6 bases, and 8 bases lay in between. The CDR3 sequence is CASSLDNQAGELFF. For the CDR3, the DNA is TGTGCCAGCAGCTTAGATAATCAGGCCGGGGAGCTGTTTTTT.

The chain recombines TRBV5-1 with TRBJ1-1; TRBD1 aligns across 7 bases. Germline CDR1 and CDR2: SGHRS and YFSETQ. Losses at the gene ends were 0 bases for V and 6 bases for J; bases not matched to a gene: 5. There are 14 residues in the CDR3. The CDR3 region has the DNA TGCGCCAGCAGCTTGGTCCAGGGGGGTTCTGAAGCTTTCTTT. It encodes CASSLVQGGSEAFF.

CDR3 residues: CASSLLRESNYGYTF. The CDR3 DNA reads as TGTGCCAGCAGTTTATTGAGGGAAAGTAACTATGGCTACACCTTC. This chain joins TRBV28 and TRBJ1-2; D gene unclear. The CDR3 loop spans 15 amino acids. V was trimmed by 1 base and J by 1 base, leaving 10 bases between them. Germline values: CDR1 MDHEN, CDR2 SYDVKM.

The chain carries TRBV5-4 and TRBJ1-1, with D unresolved. The V and J ends lost 2 bases and 4 bases respectively, with 18 bases between them. The CDR3 is 16 residues long. The germline V gene encodes CDR1 SGHNT and CDR2 YYREEE (reference sequence). The CDR3 region is CASSFDGLRASTEAFF. The CDR3 DNA reads as TGTGCCAGCAGCTTCGACGGACTTAGAGCGAGCACTGAAGCTTTCTTT.

The chain combines TRBV28 with TRBJ1-2; D is perhaps TRBD1 (5 bases). The CDR3 sequence is 12 residues long. Germline assignment: CDR1 MDHEN and CDR2 SYDVKM. The V end was cut by 2 bases, the J end by 14 bases, with 15 bases between. The CDR3 region is CASSLPQGSWTF. CDR3 nucleotide sequence: TGTGCCAGCAGTTTACCGCAGGGTTCCTGGACCTTC.

The chain has TRBV28 and TRBJ2-3; a possible D gene is TRBD2 (6 bases). This CDR3 region has 16 residues. The germline gives CDR1 MDHEN, CDR2 SYDVKM. Between the trimmed V and J ends, which lost 5 bases and 3 bases, there was a span of 18 bases. CDR3 residues: CASSGRGGGMTDTQYF. CDR3 DNA: TGTGCCAGCAGTGGGCGAGGCGGAGGGATGACAGATACGCAGTATTTT. The whole variable domain, remainder taken from reference TRBV28 and TRBJ2-3, is DVKVTQSSRYLVKRTGEKVFLECVQDMDHENMFWYRQDPGLGLRLIYFSYDVKMKEKGDIPEGYSVSREKKERFSLILESASTNQTSMYLCASSGRGGGMTDTQYFGPGTRLTVL.

In this sample, this clone turned up a few times. DNA for the CDR3: TGTGCCAGCAGTCCGTACAGGGGTCGGTACTATGGCTACACCTTC. Translating it yields CASSPYRGRYYGYTF. This chain uses TRBV28 with TRBJ1-2, with 7 bases aligning to TRBD1. The length of the CDR3 is 15 residues. V lost 5 bases to trimming and J lost 3 bases; unmatched junction nucleotides: 9. Per germline, CDR1 MDHEN and CDR2 SYDVKM.

J is TRBJ2-7 and V is TRBV18, with a weak D call TRBD1 (6 bases). Germline V gives CDR1 KGHSH, CDR2 LQKENI. V lost 2 bases to trimming and J lost 4 bases, with 18 bases between them. The CDR3 loop spans 16 amino acids. This CDR3 reads CASSPNTGTTTYEQYF. Written as DNA, the CDR3 is TGTGCCAGCTCACCAAACACCGGGACAACCACTTACGAGCAGTACTTC. The full variable domain, its missing parts supplied by reference TRBV18 and TRBJ2-7, is NAGVMQNPRHLVRRRGQEARLRCSPMKGHSHVYWYRQLPEEGLKFMVYLQKENIIDESGMPKERFSAEFPKEGPSILRIQQVVRGDSAAYFCASSPNTGTTTYEQYFGPGTRLTVT.

The J gene is TRBJ2-5, the V gene TRBV28; a weak D match, TRBD2 (7 bases). The CDR3 covers 17 residues. Trimming took off 7 bases at V and 5 bases at J, with 26 bases between the two ends. In germline, CDR1 is MDHEN, CDR2 SYDVKM. CDR3 nucleotide sequence: TGTGCCAGCAAAACTTCCGGACGGGGGGCATCTCGGGAGACCCAGTACTTC. Translation: CASKTSGRGASRETQYF.

The chain employs TRBV27 and TRBJ2-3, with D uncertain. This CDR3 is 15 amino acids long. Germline loops: CDR1 MNHEY, CDR2 SMNVEV (reference sequence). V lost 7 bases and J 1 base, leaving 15 bases between the germline ends. The chain's CDR3 is CASTPLDPRTDTQYF. The DNA of the CDR3 is TGTGCCAGCACCCCCCTAGACCCACGCACAGATACGCAGTATTTT.